Following are 6 T cell receptor beta chains from one sample sequenced in a study of control samples from healthy donors and cancer patients. Repertoires were generated with immunoSEQ multiplex PCR, while TCRdb's copy carries only in-frame clones and drops some. The sample gives under 200,000 clones, 90% to 95% of which show up once; 1.5% is in the top ten. The source material was blood. These receptors were obtained from a woman aged 25-40 years in good health.

This chain uses TRBV5-6 with TRBJ2-3, with D possibly TRBD1 on 8 matching bases. CDR1 and CDR2 (germline): SGHDT, YYEEEE. Trimming cost V 3 bases and J 1 base, with 15 bases left between them. CDR3 length equals 16 residues. Here the CDR3 DNA reads TGTGCCAGCAGCTGGGGCACAGGGGGGGGCACAGATACGCAGTATTTT. Translated: CASSWGTGGGTDTQYF. Full variable domain (remainder filled in from reference TRBV5-6 and TRBJ2-3): DAGVTQSPTHLIKTRGQQVTLRCSPKSGHDTVSWYQQALGQGPQFIFQYYEEEERQRGNFPDRFSGHQFPNYSSELNVNALLLGDSALYLCASSWGTGGGTDTQYFGPGTRLTVL.

The chain employs TRBV5-1 and TRBJ2-7; no reliable D call. The CDR3 covers 14 residues. Trimming took off 0 bases at V and 2 bases at J, with 9 bases between the two ends. CDR1 is SGHRS, CDR2 YFSETQ, per germline. This chain's CDR3 is CASSLEVVPYEQYF. DNA of the CDR3: TGCGCCAGCAGCTTGGAGGTTGTTCCCTACGAGCAGTACTTC.

The chain carries TRBV3-1 (or the pseudogene TRBV3-2) and TRBJ2-7; 9 bases align to TRBD2. The V gene's germline CDR1 is LGHDT and CDR2 YNNKEL (reference sequence). The CDR3 contains 15 residues. The ends lost 3 bases at V and 3 bases at J; junction bases unmatched: 6. The CDR3 coding sequence is TGTGCCAGCAGCCAGGGGTTAGCGGGGGACTACGAGCAGTACTTC. Translated, it gives CASSQGLAGDYEQYF.

This clone was detected a few times. J is TRBJ1-3 and V is TRBV6-6; D is possibly TRBD1 (6 bases). Per germline, CDR1 MNHNY and CDR2 SVGAGI (reference sequence). The length of the CDR3 is 14 residues. V shed 8 bases and J shed 0 bases, with 11 bases lying between them. The CDR3 DNA reads TGTGCCAGCGCCGTGGGGGCCTCTGGAAACACCATATATTTT. It specifies CASAVGASGNTIYF.

This clone was counted once. The chain links TRBV7-2 to TRBJ1-2; D remains unclear. CDR1 is SGHTA and CDR2 is FQGNSA in the germline V gene. Between the trimmed V and J ends, which lost 1 base and 1 base, there was a span of 10 bases. The CDR3 extends over 15 amino acids. The CDR3 loop is CASSLGAARNYGYTF. CDR3 bases: TGTGCCAGCAGCTTAGGTGCAGCCCGTAACTATGGCTACACCTTC.

The sample holds one count of this clone. The chain links TRBV27 to TRBJ2-5, with D possibly matching TRBD1 (6 bases). Germline lookup yields CDR1 MNHEY and CDR2 SMNVEV (reference sequence). This CDR3 comprises 14 residues. Trimming cost V 3 bases and J 5 bases, with 13 bases left between them. CDR3 nucleotides: TGTGCCAGCAGTTTGGCAGGGGCGTTCGAGACCCAGTACTTC. Translation gives CASSLAGAFETQYF.